The T cell receptor beta chain described here comes from a study of regulatory T cells in long-lasting Graves disease. Sample time point: newly diagnosed GD, antithyroid drugs for less than 3 months. RNA extracted from PBMCs served as the sequencing template. To make TCR beta libraries, researchers used iRepertoire HTBI primers and Arm-PCR of CDR3 regions. Per the original methods: Throughout the samples, researchers identified about 62 TRBV and approximately 15 TRBJ segments. A single record per CDR3 protein comes from TCRdb applying MiXCR to the multiplex PCR reads. The V and J calls follow TCRdb's processing rather than the paper's. The sample consists of under 800,000 distinct CDR3 sequences, 16% of them appearing once. This clonotype was recorded a few times. The same specimen was also included in a second study, on T cells in Graves' hyperthyroidism and ophthalmopathy.

This clonotype was sampled from a woman aged 25-40 years with Graves disease. Sequencing was performed on peripheral blood mononuclear cells (PBMCs), taken at new diagnosis, from a patient treated with antithyroid drugs.

CDR3 sequence: CASRRGVDIQYF. The CDR3 DNA reads TGTGCCAGCCGGCGCGGCGTGGACATTCAGTACTTC. This chain connects TRBV18 to TRBJ2-4; D uncertain. In germline, CDR1 is KGHSH, CDR2 LQKENI. With 8 bases removed from V and 8 bases from J, the gap between germline ends came to 13 bases. The CDR3 is 12 residues long.